This is a list of T cell receptor beta chains from one sample in a study of neoadjuvant anti-PD-1 for oral cavity cancer. Profiled with immunoSEQ multiplex PCR; TCRdb holds only in-frame clones, not every one. The sample lists about 16,000 clones, roughly 70% occurring once. Sample: PBMCs, taken before nivolumab (anti-PD-1) treatment. These receptors came from a person between 40 and 85 years old with oral cavity squamous cell carcinoma. Each CDR3 is given with its conserved first and last residue. The D gene is left open where the match is weak. Rows give clone size only sometimes, using once, few, many, or a class for an expanded clone.

TRBV9	NA	TRBJ2-5	TRBD1	TGTGCCAGCAGCGTAGGAGGGGGACAGGCCTCGGGCGAGACCCAGTACTTC	CASSVGGGQASGETQYF
TRBV30	NA	TRBJ1-6	NA	TGTGCCTGGTGTTACGAGTTAAATTCACCCCTCCACTTT	CAWCYELNSPLHF
TRBV11-2	NA	TRBJ2-2	NA	TGTGCCAGCAGCTTATTTGGCAGATCCACCGGGGAGCTGTTTTTT	CASSLFGRSTGELFF
TRBV18	NA	TRBJ2-2	NA	TGTGCCAGCTCACCACCGGGACTGCGAACAACCGGGGAGCTGTTTTTT	CASSPPGLRTTGELFF
TRBV5-1	NA	TRBJ2-4	TRBD1	TGCGCCAGCAGCCCTGGACAGGGGCAGTACATTCAGTACTTC	CASSPGQGQYIQYF
TRBV4-1	NA	TRBJ1-6	TRBD1	TGCGCCAGCAGCCAAGGCGACAGGGGAGGGGGATCCTATAATTCACCCCTCCACTTT	CASSQGDRGGGSYNSPLHF
TRBV4-1	NA	TRBJ1-1	TRBD1	TGCGCCAGCAGCCAACCGGGACAGCTGAACACTGAAGCTTTCTTT	CASSQPGQLNTEAFF
TRBV7-3	NA	TRBJ1-1	NA	TGTGCCAGCAGCCTGACCCGGAACACTGAAGCTTTCTTT	CASSLTRNTEAFF
TRBV5-5	NA	TRBJ1-4	NA	TGTGCCAGCAGTCCTACCGTACTTGAAAAACTGTTTTTT	CASSPTVLEKLFF
TRBV11-2	NA	TRBJ1-1	NA	TGTGCCAGCAGCTTTCAGGTGGGCACTGAAGCTTTCTTT	CASSFQVGTEAFF
TRBV19	NA	TRBJ1-2	TRBD1	TGTGCCAGTAGTATGCGACAGGGTCTGAGCTACACCTTC	CASSMRQGLSYTF
TRBV5-1	NA	TRBJ2-6	NA	TGCGCCAGCAGCCCGGGGGCCTCTGGGGCCAACGTCCTGACTTTC	CASSPGASGANVLTF
TRBV19	NA	TRBJ1-2	TRBD1	TGTGCCAGTAGTATAGTGGACAGGGCCTTGTATGGCTACACCTTC	CASSIVDRALYGYTF
TRBV10-2	NA	TRBJ1-1	TRBD1	TGCGCCAGCAGGGTGGGACAGGGGGCCACTGAAGCTTTCTTT	CASRVGQGATEAFF
TRBV2	NA	TRBJ1-1	NA	TGTGCCAGCGAAGGGGGACCAGCTTTCTTT	CASEGGPAFF
TRBV5-4	NA	TRBJ2-7	TRBD1	TGTGCCAGCAACACCGGGACAGGAGACTACGAGCAGTACTTC	CASNTGTGDYEQYF
TRBV10-2	NA	TRBJ2-7	TRBD1	TGCGCCAGCAGTGGACAGGGGACGGGGGCCTACGAGCAGTACTTC	CASSGQGTGAYEQYF
TRBV18	NA	TRBJ2-3	TRBD1	TGTGCCAGCCAGAATACAGGGGGCAGCACAGATACGCAGTATTTT	CASQNTGGSTDTQYF
TRBV11-2	once	TRBJ1-3	NA	TGTGCCAGCAGTTCCATCCTGGGCTCTGGAAACACCATATATTTT	CASSSILGSGNTIYF
TRBV6-5	few	TRBJ1-5	NA	TGTGCCAGCAGCCGCGCAGGGGGCAATCAGCCCCAGCATTTT	CASSRAGGNQPQHF
TRBV4-1	once	TRBJ2-5	NA	TGCGCCAGCAGCCAAGTGGGGGTACAGGGCCCGGAGACCCAGTACTTC	CASSQVGVQGPETQYF
TRBV5-1	NA	TRBJ2-5	NA	TGCGCCAGCACCGGGATAGCGGCGGCATTCCAAGAGACCCAGTACTTC	CASTGIAAAFQETQYF
TRBV28	NA	TRBJ1-3	NA	TGTGCCAGCAGTTTTCCACGCCTCTCCAACCCGGGATGGAAGTTCAGCTCTGGAAACACCATATATTTT	CASSFPRLSNPGWKFSSGNTIYF
TRBV4-2	NA	TRBJ2-5	TRBD1	TGTGCCAGCAGCGTGACAGGGCAAGAGACCCAGTACTTC	CASSVTGQETQYF
TRBV30	NA	TRBJ1-5	NA	TGTGCCTGGAGTAAGGGGGACAATCAGCCCCAGCATTTT	CAWSKGDNQPQHF
TRBV5-1	NA	TRBJ2-7	NA	TGCGCCAGCAGCTTTAGACCCGGCAGAGCCTACGAGCAGTACTTC	CASSFRPGRAYEQYF
TRBV6-6	NA	TRBJ1-2	NA	TGTGCCAGCTACAGGAACTATGGCTACACCTTC	CASYRNYGYTF
TRBV7-9	NA	TRBJ1-6	NA	TGTGCCAGCAGCTTAAATCCTGGCGGCTCACCCCTCCACTTT	CASSLNPGGSPLHF
TRBV5-1	NA	TRBJ2-7	NA	TGCGCCAGCAGCTTAAGGGGGGTGGCCTACGAGCAGTACTTC	CASSLRGVAYEQYF
TRBV5-4	once	TRBJ2-3	NA	TGTGCCAGCAGCCCCACGGGGAGGAGACGCACAGATACGCAGTATTTT	CASSPTGRRRTDTQYF
TRBV2	NA	TRBJ2-4	NA	TGTGCCAGCAGTCAGACATTTGTAGCCAAAAACATTCAGTACTTC	CASSQTFVAKNIQYF
TRBV7-6	NA	TRBJ2-3	TRBD1	TGTGCCAGCAGCTTCAGCGGACAGGGTTTCACAGATACGCAGTATTTT	CASSFSGQGFTDTQYF
TRBV9	NA	TRBJ2-3	NA	TGTGCCAGCAGCCCGGGTTGGCCAGATACGCAGTATTTT	CASSPGWPDTQYF
TRBV6-5	NA	TRBJ1-5	NA	TGTGCCAGCAGTTACGTCGCAGGCAATCAGCCCCAGCATTTT	CASSYVAGNQPQHF
TRBV30	NA	TRBJ1-4	NA	TGTGCCTGGAGTCGGGGAGGGGGTAATGAAAAACTGTTTTTT	CAWSRGGGNEKLFF
TRBV2	NA	TRBJ2-5	NA	TGTGCCAGCAGAGCAAGCGATTACACCCTGGGGACCCAGTACTTC	CASRASDYTLGTQYF
TRBV10-2	NA	TRBJ2-7	TRBD1	TGCGCCAGCGGAAGGGCAGGGGGCTCCTACGAGCAGTACTTC	CASGRAGGSYEQYF
TRBV4-1	NA	TRBJ1-4	NA	TGCGCCAGCAGTGGCGGGGCCGTAACTAATGAAAAACTGTTTTTT	CASSGGAVTNEKLFF
TRBV19	NA	TRBJ1-2	NA	TGTGCCAGTAGTAGTTCACAAGAGTACCCCTATGGCTACACCTTC	CASSSSQEYPYGYTF
TRBV14	NA	TRBJ1-3	TRBD1	TGTGCCAGCAGCCAAGGCCAGGGGGCGCGTGGAAACACCATATATTTT	CASSQGQGARGNTIYF
TRBV27	once	TRBJ2-7	NA	TGTGCCAGCAGTGAGGCCCCTCACTACGAGCAGTACTTC	CASSEAPHYEQYF
TRBV6-5	NA	TRBJ1-2	NA	TGTGCCAGCAGCTCAACTAACTATGGCTACACCTTC	CASSSTNYGYTF
TRBV6-1	NA	TRBJ1-1	NA	TGTGCCAGCAAACCCCCCGAGAACACTGAAGCTTTCTTT	CASKPPENTEAFF
TRBV4-2	NA	TRBJ1-6	NA	TGTGCCAGCAGCCAAGACTCCCAGAATTCACCCCTCCACTTT	CASSQDSQNSPLHF
TRBV6-1	NA	TRBJ2-6	TRBD1	TGTGCCGGACAGGGGGTGGCTGGGGCCAACGTCCTGACTTTC	CAGQGVAGANVLTF
TRBV5-4	once	TRBJ2-2	NA	TGTGCCAGCAGCCCTGGGAACGGCATAAACACCGGGGAGCTGTTTTTT	CASSPGNGINTGELFF
TRBV7-2	NA	TRBJ1-3	NA	TGTGCCAGCAGCTTAGTTCCGAACCTCTCTGGAAACACCATATATTTT	CASSLVPNLSGNTIYF
TRBV5-1	NA	TRBJ1-5	NA	TGCGCCAGCAGCTTGGCGGGGTTTTACAATCAGCCCCAGCATTTT	CASSLAGFYNQPQHF
TRBV27	NA	TRBJ2-4	NA	TGTGCCAGCAGTTCGTACCCCCAAACCCAAAACATTCAGTACTTC	CASSSYPQTQNIQYF
TRBV6-1	once	TRBJ2-7	TRBD1	TGTGCCAGCAGTGAAGTTTGGACAGGGGGTTCGTGGTCCTACGAGCAGTACTTC	CASSEVWTGGSWSYEQYF
TRBV7-9	NA	TRBJ1-2	NA	TGTGCCAGCAGCTCCTGGGGGGGAAACTATGGCTACACCTTC	CASSSWGGNYGYTF
TRBV30	NA	TRBJ1-5	NA	TGTGCCTGGAGTAACAGGGACAATCAGCCCCAGCATTTT	CAWSNRDNQPQHF
TRBV7-9	few	TRBJ2-1	TRBD2	TGTGCCAGCAGCTTGCAGCGGGGGTTGGTTGAGCAGTTCTTC	CASSLQRGLVEQFF
TRBV2	NA	TRBJ2-1	NA	TGTGCCAGCGGGATCTACAATGAGCAGTTCTTC	CASGIYNEQFF
TRBV6-5	NA	TRBJ1-1	NA	TGTGCCAGCAGTTATACAGGGCCGAACACTGAAGCTTTCTTT	CASSYTGPNTEAFF
TRBV10-3	NA	TRBJ1-1	NA	TGTGCCATCACTAGTGGGAACACTGAAGCTTTCTTT	CAITSGNTEAFF
TRBV19	NA	TRBJ2-2	NA	TGTGCCAGTAGTATGCCCGGGTTCACCGGGGAGCTGTTTTTT	CASSMPGFTGELFF
TRBV4-1	NA	TRBJ2-5	NA	TGCGCCAGCAGCCAAGTGGTAGGGATAGAGACCCAGTACTTC	CASSQVVGIETQYF
TRBV7-9	NA	TRBJ2-3	TRBD1	TGTGCCAGCAGCTTGGTACAGGGGAGAGAGACGCAGTATTTT	CASSLVQGRETQYF
TRBV5-1	NA	TRBJ1-5	TRBD1	TGCGCCAGCAGCCCAGGACAGGGGGCGAGTCAGCCCCAGCATTTT	CASSPGQGASQPQHF